This TCR beta chain was recorded in a study of blood T cells in healthy people across ages. This CDR3 comprises 16 residues. The V gene's germline CDR1 is SGHKS and CDR2 YYEKEE (reference sequence). This clonotype was observed a handful of times. Through a sample-barcoded 5' primer and a J-beta primer mix, a second PCR was run for roughly 6 to 11 cycles. A tag from a template-switch adaptor with 12 random nucleotides marked each cDNA molecule. One entry per CDR3 protein results from TCRdb running MiXCR on the 5' RACE reads. The table shows hundreds of thousands of distinct CDR3 sequences, with over 20% occurring only once.

The rearrangement links TRBV5-5 to TRBJ2-1; TRBD2 aligns across 11 bases. The assigned J gene may be wrong: the sequence end matches TRBJ2-5 better. The sequenced material came from blood. This receptor was taken from a man between 65 and 80 years old in good health. CDR3 protein: CASSFKILAGEETQYF. The CDR3 bases are TGTGCCAGCAGCTTCAAAATACTAGCGGGGGAAGAGACCCAGTACTTC.